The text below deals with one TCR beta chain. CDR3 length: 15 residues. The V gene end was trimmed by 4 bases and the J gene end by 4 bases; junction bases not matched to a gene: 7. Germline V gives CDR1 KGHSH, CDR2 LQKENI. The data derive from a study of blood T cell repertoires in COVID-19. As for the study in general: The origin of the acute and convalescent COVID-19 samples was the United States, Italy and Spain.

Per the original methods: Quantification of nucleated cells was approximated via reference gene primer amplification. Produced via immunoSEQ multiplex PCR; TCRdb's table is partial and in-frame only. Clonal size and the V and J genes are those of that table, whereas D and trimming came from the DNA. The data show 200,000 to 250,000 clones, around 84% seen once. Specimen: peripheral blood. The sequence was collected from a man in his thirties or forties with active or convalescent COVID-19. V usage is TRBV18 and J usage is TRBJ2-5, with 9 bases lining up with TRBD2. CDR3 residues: CASSLAGVDRETQYF. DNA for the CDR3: TGTGCCAGCTCACTAGCGGGAGTAGACCGAGAGACCCAGTACTTC.